One and the same sample provided the 2 T cell receptor beta chains below, sequenced in a study of blood T cell repertoires in COVID-19 (dated by TCRdb to 2018 to 2021). The library was produced with the immunoSEQ multiplex PCR assay. Imported from immuneACCESS, the table was reduced by TCRdb to in-frame sequences with V and J called. These copies leave out some clones; in studies compared against another copy, an unresolved V gene accounts for under half, and the cause of the remainder is not known. This sample comprises under 300,000 clones, around 80% of them detected only once. The ten largest make up approximately 3.2% of the sample. Sequencing was done on a sample of peripheral blood. The receptor set was obtained from a woman under 30 with acute or convalescent COVID-19.

V and J are TRBV13 and TRBJ1-2; D call uncertain. CDR3 length: 14 residues. Trimming stripped 2 bases from V and 2 bases from J, with 9 bases between. Germline V gene sequence: CDR1 PRHDT, CDR2 FYEKMQ (reference sequence). The DNA for the CDR3 is TGTGCCAGCAGCTTACTTCGCGCCAACTATGGCTACACCTTC. Amino acids: CASSLLRANYGYTF.

The chain couples TRBV2 to TRBJ2-5; 7 bases are a match to TRBD1. After removal of 2 bases from V and 2 bases from J, the junction contained 5 bases not matched to a gene. Germline assignment: CDR1 SNHLY and CDR2 FYNNEI. This CDR3 region has 15 residues. This chain's CDR3 is CASSETTGRQETQYF. The CDR3 DNA reads TGTGCCAGCAGTGAAACGACAGGGAGACAAGAGACCCAGTACTTC.